Reported below is one T cell receptor beta chain. What it recognizes is unknown. Specified treatment: oral pan-JAK inhibitor, 5-10 mg twice daily. The data derive from a study of CD8+ T cells in alopecia areata. Study results and caveats: Possibly because of HLA-related factors, TCR sharing was less clear across patients than in mice. Throughout tofacitinib, many expanded lesional clones continued to persist in scalp and blood.

RNA, once extracted, was reverse transcribed into cDNA for use as the sequencing template. TCRdb keeps only in-frame clones here, not all; method: immunoSEQ multiplex PCR. The sample includes about 200,000 clones, 60% seen only once; the top ten take under 1.2%. Per the germline V gene, CDR1 is MNHNY and CDR2 is SVGAGI (reference sequence). The CDR3 spans 15 residues. V shed 2 bases, J shed 6 bases, and the junction held 7 bases outside the gene matches. The specimen was CD4+ T cells sorted from blood, collected at week 24, from a patient treated with tofacitinib. The receptor's source is a human donor with alopecia areata. V is TRBV6-6 and J is TRBJ2-3; TRBD1 agrees at 8 bases. The CDR3 region is CASSYQGRGQDTQYF. CDR3 nucleotides: TGTGCCAGCAGTTACCAGGGCAGGGGGCAGGATACGCAGTATTTT.